The T cell receptor beta chain described here comes from a study of blood T cell repertoires in COVID-19. Study-wide context: PBMCs, B-cell-depleted T cells, or T cells were the source of the cDNA or gDNA that made up the material.

Original methodology: Scientists estimated how many nucleated cells there were by amplifying reference gene primers. Method: immunoSEQ multiplex PCR; TCRdb's copy keeps in-frame clones and lacks some. V and J calls and clone size are given by that table; D and trimming were obtained from the DNA. The data hold 390,000 or so clones, with around 90% observed a single time. V lost 6 bases to trimming and J lost 3 bases; unmatched junction nucleotides: 6. Germline CDR1 and CDR2: SGHTA and FQGNSA. The CDR3 runs to 14 residues. V usage is TRBV7-2 and J usage is TRBJ2-5, with 8 bases identical to TRBD1. Sequenced: peripheral blood. The TCR was taken from a man aged 18-30 years with active or convalescent COVID-19. The CDR3 nucleotides read TGTGCCAGCAGATCCGGGACAGGAGAAGAGACCCAGTACTTC. Its protein is CASRSGTGEETQYF.